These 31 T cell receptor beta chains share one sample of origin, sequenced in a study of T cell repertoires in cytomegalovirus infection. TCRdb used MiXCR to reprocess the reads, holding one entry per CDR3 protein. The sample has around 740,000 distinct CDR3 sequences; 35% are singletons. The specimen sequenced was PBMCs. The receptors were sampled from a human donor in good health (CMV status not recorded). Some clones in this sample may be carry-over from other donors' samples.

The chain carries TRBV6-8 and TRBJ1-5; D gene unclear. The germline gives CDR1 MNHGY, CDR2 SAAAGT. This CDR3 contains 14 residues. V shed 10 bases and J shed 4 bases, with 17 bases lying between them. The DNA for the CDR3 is TGTGCCACCGCTTTCTCAGGTGAAAATCAGCCCCAGCATTTT. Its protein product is CATAFSGENQPQHF.

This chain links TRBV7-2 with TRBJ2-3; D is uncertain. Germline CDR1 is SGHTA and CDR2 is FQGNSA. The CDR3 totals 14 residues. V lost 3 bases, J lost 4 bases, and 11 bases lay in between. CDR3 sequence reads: CASSFSYGPDTQYF. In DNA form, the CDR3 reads TGTGCCAGCAGCTTTAGTTACGGGCCAGATACGCAGTATTTT.

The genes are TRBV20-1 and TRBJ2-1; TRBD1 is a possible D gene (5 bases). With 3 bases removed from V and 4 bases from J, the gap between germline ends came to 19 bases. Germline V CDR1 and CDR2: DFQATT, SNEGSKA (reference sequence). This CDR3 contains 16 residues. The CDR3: CSASETAITQYNEQFF. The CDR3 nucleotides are TGCAGTGCTAGTGAGACAGCGATAACCCAGTACAATGAGCAGTTCTTC.

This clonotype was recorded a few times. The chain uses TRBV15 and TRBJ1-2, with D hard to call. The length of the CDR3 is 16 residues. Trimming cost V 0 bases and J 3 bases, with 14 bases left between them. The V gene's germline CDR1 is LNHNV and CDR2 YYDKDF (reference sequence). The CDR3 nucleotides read TGTGCCACCAGCAGAGATCACGCCGGGAGAGACTATGGCTACACCTTC. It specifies CATSRDHAGRDYGYTF.

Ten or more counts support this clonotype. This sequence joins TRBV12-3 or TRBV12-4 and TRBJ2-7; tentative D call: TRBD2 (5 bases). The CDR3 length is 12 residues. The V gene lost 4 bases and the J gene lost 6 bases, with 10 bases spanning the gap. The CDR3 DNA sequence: TGTGCCAGCAGTTACTACAGCGGCGAGCAGTACTTC. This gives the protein CASSYYSGEQYF.

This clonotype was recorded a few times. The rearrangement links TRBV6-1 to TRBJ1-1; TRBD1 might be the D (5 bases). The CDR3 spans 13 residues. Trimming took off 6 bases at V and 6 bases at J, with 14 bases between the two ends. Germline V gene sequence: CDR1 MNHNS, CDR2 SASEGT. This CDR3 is CASSLIRGAEAFF. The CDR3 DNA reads TGTGCCAGCAGCCTTATACGGGGGGCTGAAGCTTTCTTT.

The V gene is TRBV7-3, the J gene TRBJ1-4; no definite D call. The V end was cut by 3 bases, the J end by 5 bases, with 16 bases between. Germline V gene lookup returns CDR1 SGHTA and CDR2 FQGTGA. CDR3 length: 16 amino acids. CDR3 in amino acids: CASSFSGNHWNEKLFF. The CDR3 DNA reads TGTGCCAGCAGCTTCTCGGGCAACCATTGGAATGAAAAACTGTTTTTT.

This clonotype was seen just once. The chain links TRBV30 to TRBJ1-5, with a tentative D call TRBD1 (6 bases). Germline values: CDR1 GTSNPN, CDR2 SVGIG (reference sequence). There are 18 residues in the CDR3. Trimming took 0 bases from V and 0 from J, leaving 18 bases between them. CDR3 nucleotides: TGTGCCTGGAGTGTAGGGGTTAGGGGACATTATAGCAATCAGCCCCAGCATTTT. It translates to CAWSVGVRGHYSNQPQHF.

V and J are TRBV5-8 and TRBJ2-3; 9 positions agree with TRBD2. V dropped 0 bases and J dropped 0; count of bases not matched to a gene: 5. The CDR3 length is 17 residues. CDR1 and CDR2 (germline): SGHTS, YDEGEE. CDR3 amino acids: CASSLGASGDSTDTQYF. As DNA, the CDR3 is TGTGCCAGCAGCTTGGGTGCTAGCGGGGATAGCACAGATACGCAGTATTTT.

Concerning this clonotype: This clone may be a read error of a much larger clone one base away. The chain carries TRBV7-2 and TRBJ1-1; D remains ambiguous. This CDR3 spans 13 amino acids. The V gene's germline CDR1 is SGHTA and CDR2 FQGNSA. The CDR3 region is CASSPMMNTESFF. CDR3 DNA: TGTGCCAGCAGCCCTATGATGAACACTGAATCTTTCTTT.

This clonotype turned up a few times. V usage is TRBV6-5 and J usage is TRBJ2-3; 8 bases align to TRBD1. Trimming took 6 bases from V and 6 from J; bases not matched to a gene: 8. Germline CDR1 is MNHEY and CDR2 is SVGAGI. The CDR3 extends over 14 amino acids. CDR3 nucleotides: TGTGCCAGCAGCTGGACAGGGCCGACGGATACGCAGTATTTT. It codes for CASSWTGPTDTQYF.

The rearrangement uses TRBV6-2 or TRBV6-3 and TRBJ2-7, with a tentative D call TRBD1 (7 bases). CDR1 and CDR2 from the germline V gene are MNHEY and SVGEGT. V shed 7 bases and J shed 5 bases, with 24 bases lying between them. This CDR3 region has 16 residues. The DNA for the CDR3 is TGTGCCAGCATAAATTCCCAGGGGGGCGCAGGCCACGAGCAGTACTTC. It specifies CASINSQGGAGHEQYF.

The CDR3 is CAMSGGSPGDTEAFF. In DNA, the CDR3 is TGTGCCATGTCAGGGGGCAGCCCGGGCGACACTGAAGCTTTCTTT. The chain is built from TRBV6-1 and TRBJ1-1; 8 bases fit TRBD1. Germline CDR1 MNHNS, CDR2 SASEGT. The CDR3 length is 15 residues. The V and J ends lost 10 bases and 3 bases, in that order; junction bases with no gene match: 13.

The CDR3 DNA reads as TGTGCCAGCAGTTATCTCGACGGGTATGGCTACACCTTC. It specifies CASSYLDGYGYTF. V usage is TRBV6-6 and J usage is TRBJ1-2; D ambiguous. V was cut by 3 bases and J by 5 bases, with 10 bases left in between. This CDR3 contains 13 residues. The germline V gene has CDR1 MNHNY and CDR2 SVGAGI (reference sequence).

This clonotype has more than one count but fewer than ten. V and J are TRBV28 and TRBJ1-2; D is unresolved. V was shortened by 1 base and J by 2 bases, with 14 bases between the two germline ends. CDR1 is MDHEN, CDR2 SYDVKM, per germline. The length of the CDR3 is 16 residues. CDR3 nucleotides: TGTGCCAGCAGTTTATTAAATAGACTTCGAAACTATGGCTACACCTTC. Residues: CASSLLNRLRNYGYTF.

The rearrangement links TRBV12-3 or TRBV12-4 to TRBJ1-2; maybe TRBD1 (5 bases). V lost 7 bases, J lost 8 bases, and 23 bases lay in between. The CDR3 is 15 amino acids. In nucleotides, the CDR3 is TGTGCCAGCAACCAAAAACAGGACATGCCGGCAGGCTACACCTTC. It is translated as CASNQKQDMPAGYTF.

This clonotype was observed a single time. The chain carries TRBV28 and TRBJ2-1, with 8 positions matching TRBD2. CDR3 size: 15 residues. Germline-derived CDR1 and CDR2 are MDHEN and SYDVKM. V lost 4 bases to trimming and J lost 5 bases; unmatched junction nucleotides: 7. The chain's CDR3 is CASSSGFSGDNEQFF. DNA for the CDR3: TGTGCCAGCAGTTCAGGGTTTAGCGGGGACAATGAGCAGTTCTTC.

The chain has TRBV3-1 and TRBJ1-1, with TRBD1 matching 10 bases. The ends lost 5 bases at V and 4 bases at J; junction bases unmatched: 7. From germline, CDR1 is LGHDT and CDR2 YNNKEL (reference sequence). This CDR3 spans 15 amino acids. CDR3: CASSTWTGGGTEAFF. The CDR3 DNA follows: TGTGCCAGCAGCACTTGGACAGGGGGAGGCACTGAAGCTTTCTTT.

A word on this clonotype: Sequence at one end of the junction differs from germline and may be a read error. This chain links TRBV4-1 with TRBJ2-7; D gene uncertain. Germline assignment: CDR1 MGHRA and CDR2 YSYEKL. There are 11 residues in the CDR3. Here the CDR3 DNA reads TGCGCCGGCAGCCAAGGGTACGAGCAGTACTTC. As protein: CAGSQGYEQYF.

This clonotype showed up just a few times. The chain's CDR3 is CASSLASPRNTEAFF. In DNA, the CDR3 is TGTGCCAGCAGCTTAGCATCACCCAGGAACACTGAAGCTTTCTTT. This rearrangement joins TRBV7-9 to TRBJ1-1, with unresolved D. The CDR3 is 15 amino acids. Germline V gene sequence: CDR1 SEHNR, CDR2 FQNEAQ (reference sequence). V dropped 0 bases and J dropped 1 base, with 9 bases sitting between them.

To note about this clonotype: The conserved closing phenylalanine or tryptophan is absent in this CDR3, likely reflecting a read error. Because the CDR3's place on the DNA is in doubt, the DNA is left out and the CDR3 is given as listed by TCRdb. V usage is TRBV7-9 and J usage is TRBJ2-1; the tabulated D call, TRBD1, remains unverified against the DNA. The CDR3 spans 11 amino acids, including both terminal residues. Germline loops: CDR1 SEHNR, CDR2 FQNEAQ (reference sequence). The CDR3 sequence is CASSFGQGQLL.

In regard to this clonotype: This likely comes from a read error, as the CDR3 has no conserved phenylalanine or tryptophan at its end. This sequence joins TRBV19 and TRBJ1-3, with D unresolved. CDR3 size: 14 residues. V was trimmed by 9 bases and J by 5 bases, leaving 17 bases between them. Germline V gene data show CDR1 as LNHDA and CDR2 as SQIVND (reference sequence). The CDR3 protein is CASSISRTRNTIYL. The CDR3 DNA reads TGTGCCAGCTCTATTTCACGGACCCGAAACACCATATATTTG.

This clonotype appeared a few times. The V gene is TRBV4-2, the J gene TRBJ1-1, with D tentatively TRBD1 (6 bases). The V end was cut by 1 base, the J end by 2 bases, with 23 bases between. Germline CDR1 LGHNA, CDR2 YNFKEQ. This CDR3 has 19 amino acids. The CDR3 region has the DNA TGTGCCAGCAGCCAAGCTCCAGGGGAGTTGAAGCGCACAAACACTGAAGCTTTCTTT. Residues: CASSQAPGELKRTNTEAFF.

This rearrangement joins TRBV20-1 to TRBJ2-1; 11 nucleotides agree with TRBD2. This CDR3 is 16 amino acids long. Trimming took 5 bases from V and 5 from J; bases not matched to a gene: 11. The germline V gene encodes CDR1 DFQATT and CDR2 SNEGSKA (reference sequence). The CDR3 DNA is TGCAGTGCTGGTCGCGTACTAGCGGGAGTTCACAATGAGCAGTTCTTC. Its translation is CSAGRVLAGVHNEQFF.

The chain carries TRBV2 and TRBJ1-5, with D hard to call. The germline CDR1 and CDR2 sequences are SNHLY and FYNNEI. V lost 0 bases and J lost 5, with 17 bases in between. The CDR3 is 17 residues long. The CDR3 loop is CASSEALRAARDQPQHF. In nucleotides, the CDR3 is TGTGCCAGCAGTGAAGCGCTTCGGGCAGCTAGGGATCAGCCCCAGCATTTT. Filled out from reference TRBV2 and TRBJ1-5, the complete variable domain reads EPEVTQTPSHQVTQMGQEVILRCVPISNHLYFYWYRQILGQKVEFLVSFYNNEISEKSEIFDDQFSVERPDGSNFTLKIRSTKLEDSAMYFCASSEALRAARDQPQHFGDGTRLSIL.

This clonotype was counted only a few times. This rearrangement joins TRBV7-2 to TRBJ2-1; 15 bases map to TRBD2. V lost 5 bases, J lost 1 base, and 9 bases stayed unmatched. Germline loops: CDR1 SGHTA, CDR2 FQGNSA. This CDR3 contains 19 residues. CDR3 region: CASSTRTSGRAGSYNEQFF. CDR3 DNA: TGTGCCAGCAGCACTCGGACTAGCGGGAGGGCCGGATCCTACAATGAGCAGTTCTTC.

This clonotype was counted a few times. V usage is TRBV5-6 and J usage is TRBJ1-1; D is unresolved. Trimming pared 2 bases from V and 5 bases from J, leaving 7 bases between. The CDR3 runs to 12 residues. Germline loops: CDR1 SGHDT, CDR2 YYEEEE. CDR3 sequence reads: CASSLWETEAFF. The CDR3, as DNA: TGTGCCAGCAGCTTATGGGAAACTGAAGCTTTCTTT.

CDR3 DNA: TGTGCCAGCAGCTTAAGCGGTGAGCGGTACGGTACGCAGTATTTT. It is translated as CASSLSGERYGTQYF. The chain has TRBV7-3 and TRBJ2-3, with D perhaps matching TRBD2 (5 bases). Germline V gene lookup returns CDR1 SGHTA and CDR2 FQGTGA. Trimming removed 1 base from V and 8 bases from J, with 16 bases in between. CDR3 size: 15 residues. Drawing the rest from reference TRBV7-3 and TRBJ2-3, the complete variable domain is GAGVSQTPSNKVTEKGKYVELRCDPISGHTALYWYRQSLGQGPEFLIYFQGTGAADDSGLPNDRFFAVRPEGSVSTLKIQRTERGDSAVYLCASSLSGERYGTQYFGPGTRLTVL.

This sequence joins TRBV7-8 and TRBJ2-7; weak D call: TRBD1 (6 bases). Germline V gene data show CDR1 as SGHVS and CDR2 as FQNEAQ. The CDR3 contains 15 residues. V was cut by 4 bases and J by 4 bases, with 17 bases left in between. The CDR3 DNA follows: TGTGCCAGCAGCTCAGGAACCGGGACAAGGTACGAGCAGTACTTC. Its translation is CASSSGTGTRYEQYF.

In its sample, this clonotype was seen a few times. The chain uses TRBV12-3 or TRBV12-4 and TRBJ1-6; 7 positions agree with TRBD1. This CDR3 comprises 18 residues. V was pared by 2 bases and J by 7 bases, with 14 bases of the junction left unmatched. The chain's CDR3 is CASSLRRANRGANSPLHF. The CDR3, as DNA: TGTGCCAGCAGTTTAAGGAGGGCCAACAGGGGAGCAAATTCACCCCTCCACTTT.

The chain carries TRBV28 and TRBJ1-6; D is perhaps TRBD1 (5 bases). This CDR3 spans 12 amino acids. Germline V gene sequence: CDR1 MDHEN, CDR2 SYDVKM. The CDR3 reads CVTGRTNSPLHF. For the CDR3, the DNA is TGTGTCACGGGCAGGACAAATTCACCCCTCCACTTT.